This TCR beta chain stems from a study of OX40 agonist ivuxolimab in advanced cancers. Study as a whole: In three patients, partial responses were observed, one with hepatocellular carcinoma and two with cutaneous melanoma. Whole-study findings and limits: The average count of expanded clones was higher among CD8+ T cells than among CD4+.

This CDR3 region has 16 residues. V was trimmed by 4 bases and J by 1 base, leaving 14 bases between them. Per germline, CDR1 MDHEN and CDR2 SYDVKM. Clones were sequenced by immunoSEQ multiplex PCR, and TCRdb holds only the in-frame ones, with some missing. The sample consists of about 70,000 clones, about 78% of them appearing once. Worth noting for this clone: Antigen specificity is unknown.

The sequence was obtained from an adult with an advanced solid tumor such as melanoma, head and neck, liver or kidney cancer. This specimen was CD4+ or CD8+ T cells sorted from blood, taken in a trial of the OX40 agonist ivuxolimab. This chain uses TRBV28 with TRBJ2-1, with a weak D call TRBD1 (5 bases). In nucleotides, the CDR3 is TGTGCCAGCAGTTCCTACACCCCAGGGTCCTACAATGAGCAGTTCTTC. Translation: CASSSYTPGSYNEQFF.